Sequencing of this T cell receptor beta chain was carried out in a study of cytomegalovirus exposure and HLA in healthy donors. Study outcomes and limitations: Most CMV-associated TCR beta chains were later found to appear HLA-restricted.

Donors were nominally healthy when sampled, though unrecorded immune exposures were likely. The study ran its PCR with 60 Vbeta and 13 Jbeta primers. Profiled with immunoSEQ multiplex PCR; TCRdb holds only in-frame clones, not every one. The sample holds around 170,000 clones, around 77% seen once. Of note for this clone: No antigen is known for it.

Germline V gives CDR1 SEHNR, CDR2 FQNEAQ (reference sequence). V was clipped by 3 bases and J by 0 bases, with 13 bases between them. This CDR3 has 16 amino acids. Sequencing was done on a sample of PBMCs. J is TRBJ2-3 and V is TRBV7-9, with D unclear. This TCR derives from a man aged 55 to 70 in good health and CMV-seronegative. The chain's CDR3 is CASSFLESFSTDTQYF. In DNA form, the CDR3 reads TGTGCCAGCAGCTTCCTCGAGAGTTTTAGCACAGATACGCAGTATTTT.